This T cell receptor (beta chain) was captured in a study of blood T cells in healthy people across ages (dated by TCRdb to the mid-2010s). Regarding the complete study: In model experiments, template switching captured roughly one uniquely barcoded TCR beta cDNA molecule for every two T cells. To avoid experimental bias, donors of different ages were distributed randomly across sequencing lanes. The donors were divided into four age groups: young (average around 16 years), middle-aged (about 41), aged (approximately 62) and long-lived (about 90). Two additional independent replicas of 1 million unique cDNA reads from the same blood draw were analyzed for two donors (one aged 18 to 30 and one aged 80 or older). Age-related changes in TCR beta repertoire diversity were measured in the study by deep sequencing normalized with unique cDNA molecular identifiers.

V loses 6 bases at its end and J loses 4 bases; junction bases beyond the gene matches: 9. CDR1 and CDR2 (DFQATT, SNEGSKA) derive from the germline V gene (reference sequence). From the cysteine up to the phenylalanine, the CDR3 has a length of 15 residues. The kept DNA is CDR3 alone, 45 bases in frame from the first base. Systemically healthy Caucasian individuals from Russia, roughly 40 in total and aged 6 to 90 years, were included as donors. Each donor gave 8 to 10 milliliters of peripheral blood, collected into EDTA-treated Vacutainer tubes. Ficoll-Paque density-gradient centrifugation was used to isolate PBMCs, with at least 6 million per sample. Trizol reagent was used to extract total RNA from PBMCs, with at least 6 micrograms per sample. The percentages of naive CD45RAhigh/CD27high T cells were determined by flow cytometry on a PBMC aliquot from every donor. Receptor libraries were prepared by 5' RACE. Instrument on record: Illumina HiSeq 2500. A second PCR of about 6 to 11 cycles was run with a J-beta primer mix and a sample-barcoded 5' primer. A template-switch 5' adaptor carrying 12 random nucleotides introduced a unique molecular identifier onto each TCR beta cDNA molecule. Each sample yielded at least 3 million CDR3-containing paired-end reads. First-strand cDNA was synthesized from all RNA with the Mint cDNA synthesis kit, primed by a TRBC-specific oligonucleotide. All cDNA was treated with uracil-DNA glycosylase and then went through a first 18-cycle PCR with the universal primers M1SS and BC2_uni_R. The authors' pipeline ran thus. Normalization of each sample was performed by random selection of 1 million high-quality reads, each carrying a distinct molecular identifier. Instead of being binned into consensus sequences, reads with shared molecular identifiers were discarded. MiTCR, with a Q25 quality threshold and the strictest error-elimination algorithm, was used for CDR3 identification, clonotype clustering and error correction. A nonparametric unseen species model with Euler transformation was used to estimate a lower bound on total TCR beta diversity. Using fastp trimming at Q25 and MiXCR clonotype assembly, TCRdb reanalyzed the public sequencing data and kept in-frame beta chains. For every CDR3 protein sequence, its rows merge into one entry that carries the most common genes and DNA. The V and J calls reflect TCRdb's pipeline rather than the authors' work. For this sample there are over 1,300,000 distinct CDR3 sequences; around 59% appear just once. The top ten clonotypes cover about 6.7% of the sample.

Concerning this clonotype: Which antigen it targets is not known. No per-base quality is available; no much larger clone lies one base away.

Results the study describes overall, beyond this receptor: Compared with the aged group, the long-lived group had more naive CD4+ T cells, fewer expanded clones and increased TCR diversity, suggesting age selection. Observed TCR beta diversity per million T cells fell roughly linearly with age, and a significant reduction was already apparent by age around 44. Because the CMV infection status of the donors was unknown, age-related changes in expanded clonotypes may potentially have been confounded. Because profiling used bulk unsorted PBMCs, naive and antigen-experienced compartments could not be compared conclusively. Total diversity estimates from one million sequenced T cells were considered lower bounds and underestimates. The percentage of naive T cells measured by flow cytometry correlated strongly with observed TCR beta diversity.

The chain couples TRBV20-1 to TRBJ2-2; 9 nucleotides in the junction match TRBD2. Sequencing was performed on blood. The clonotype comes from a man between 18 and 29 years old in good health. The nucleotides are TGCAGTGCGCGTCTAGCGGGAAGGGGCACCGGGGAGCTGTTTTTT. This is translated as CSARLAGRGTGELFF.